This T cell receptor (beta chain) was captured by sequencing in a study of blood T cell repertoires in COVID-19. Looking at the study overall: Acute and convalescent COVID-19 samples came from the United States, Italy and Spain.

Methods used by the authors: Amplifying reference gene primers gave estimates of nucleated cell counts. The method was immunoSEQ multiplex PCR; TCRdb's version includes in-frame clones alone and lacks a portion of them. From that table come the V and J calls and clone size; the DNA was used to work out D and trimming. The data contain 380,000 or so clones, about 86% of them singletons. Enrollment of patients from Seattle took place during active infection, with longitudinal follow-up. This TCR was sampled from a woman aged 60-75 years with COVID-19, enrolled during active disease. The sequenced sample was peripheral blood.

The CDR3 reads CASSPGRASSYEQYF. As DNA, the CDR3 is TGTGCCAGCTCACCGGGCAGGGCCAGCTCCTACGAGCAGTACTTC. The J gene is TRBJ2-7, the V gene TRBV18; D perhaps matches TRBD1 (5 bases). CDR1 KGHSH and CDR2 LQKENI come from the germline V gene. V lost 3 bases and J lost 0, with 12 bases in between. This CDR3 has 15 amino acids.